A single sample gave rise to the 8 T cell receptor beta chains below, sequenced in a study of T cells in Graves' hyperthyroidism and ophthalmopathy. RNA transcripts were the template for amplifying TCR beta CDR3 regions. RT-PCR in the first round (using the HTBI primer set) targeted the TCR CDR3. In TCRdb, the multiplex PCR reads were re-called with MiXCR into one record per CDR3 protein. This sample has 490,000 or so distinct CDR3 sequences, with about 46% found just once. The specimen sequenced was peripheral blood or thyroid tissue (not recorded which). The source is an adult woman with Graves' disease, either hyperthyroidism or ophthalmopathy (not recorded which).

This clonotype has a count of ten or more. The V call is TRBV20-1, the J call TRBJ1-3, with 8 nucleotides matching TRBD1. CDR3 length: 14 residues. From germline, CDR1 is DFQATT and CDR2 SNEGSKA (reference sequence). Trimming removed 6 bases from V and 3 bases from J; junction bases left unmatched: 7. The chain's CDR3 is CSAIPGGRGNTIYF. The DNA of the CDR3 is TGCAGTGCAATTCCAGGGGGCCGTGGAAACACCATATATTTT.

The V gene is TRBV11-2, the J gene TRBJ1-4; TRBD1 matches at 8 bases. Germline V gene sequence: CDR1 SGHAT, CDR2 FQNNGV. The V and J ends lost 5 bases and 11 bases, in that order; junction bases with no gene match: 4. The CDR3 has 12 residues. The CDR3 loop is CASSAGQVKLFF. The CDR3 DNA follows: TGTGCCAGCAGCGCGGGACAGGTGAAACTGTTTTTT.

Here the CDR3 reads CASSLVAGTQPQHF. The DNA for the CDR3 is TGTGCCAGCAGCTTGGTAGCAGGGACTCAGCCCCAGCATTTT. The chain uses TRBV5-6 and TRBJ1-5; D is perhaps TRBD1 (5 bases). Germline V gene data show CDR1 as SGHDT and CDR2 as YYEEEE. This CDR3 spans 14 amino acids. V lost 0 bases and J 6 bases, leaving 10 bases between the germline ends.

This chain connects TRBV24-1 to TRBJ2-5; D not resolved. Germline V gene data show CDR1 as KGHDR and CDR2 as SFDVKD. The CDR3 covers 11 residues. V was shortened by 10 bases and J by 3 bases, with 8 bases between the two germline ends. In DNA form, the CDR3 reads TGTGCCACGGCGACTGAAGAGACCCAGTACTTC. This gives the protein CATATEETQYF.

This clonotype was detected a few times. This sequence joins TRBV29-1 and TRBJ2-7, with D possibly TRBD2 on 6 matching bases. CDR1 is SQVTM, CDR2 ANQGSEA, per germline. The CDR3 is 11 residues long. Trimming removed 8 bases at V and 3 bases at J, with 11 bases between. The chain's CDR3 is CSLAEGYEQYF. The CDR3 DNA sequence: TGCAGCTTAGCGGAAGGCTACGAGCAGTACTTC.

This clonotype turned up a few times. The chain couples TRBV2 to TRBJ2-1; 9 positions match TRBD2. CDR3 length: 15 amino acids. Per the germline V gene, CDR1 is SNHLY and CDR2 is FYNNEI. Trimming cost V 8 bases and J 4 bases; bases outside gene matches: 9. The CDR3: CASARSGSGYNEQFF. CDR3 sequence (DNA): TGTGCCAGCGCCCGTAGCGGGAGCGGGTACAATGAGCAGTTCTTC.

At least ten counts were recorded for this clonotype. The chain is built from TRBV2 and TRBJ1-6, with 12 nucleotides matching TRBD1. The CDR3 runs to 16 residues. J lost 7 bases, V lost 4 bases, and 5 bases had no gene match. CDR1 and CDR2 (germline): SNHLY, FYNNEI. Written as DNA, the CDR3 is TGTGCCAGCAGTGGCCTCGGGACAGGGGGCAATTCACCCCTCCACTTT. Protein sequence: CASSGLGTGGNSPLHF.

This clonotype was counted many times. The chain employs TRBV7-3 and TRBJ1-1, with D unclear. Germline loops: CDR1 SGHTA, CDR2 FQGTGA. Trimming stripped 3 bases from V and 1 base from J, with 6 bases between. The CDR3 sequence is 13 residues long. The CDR3: CASSFSANTEAFF. As DNA, the CDR3 is TGTGCCAGCAGCTTTTCGGCGAACACTGAAGCTTTCTTT.